Following are 28 T cell receptor beta chains from one sample sequenced in a study of blood T cells in healthy people across ages. PCR was performed a second time for roughly 7 to 12 cycles using a sample-barcoded 5' primer and a J-beta primer mix. One entry per CDR3 protein, called by TCRdb with MiXCR from the 5' RACE reads. The table includes 1.5 million to 2 million distinct CDR3 sequences, approximately 50% detected once. The sequencing sample was made of blood. The source is a woman aged 35 to 49 in good health.

The chain joins TRBV4-1 to TRBJ2-5; possible D gene TRBD1, 6 bases. The CDR3 length is 16 residues. CDR1 is MGHRA, CDR2 YSYEKL, per germline. Deletions cut 4 bases from V and 0 bases from J, with 15 bases between. The CDR3 here is CASSPGTDRYQETQYF. CDR3 nucleotides: TGCGCCAGCAGCCCAGGTACCGACAGGTACCAAGAGACCCAGTACTTC.

This clonotype was observed a handful of times. The V gene is TRBV12-3 or TRBV12-4, the J gene TRBJ2-5; 7 positions agree with TRBD2. Trimming removed 7 bases from V and 2 bases from J; junction bases left unmatched: 1. The CDR3 contains 12 residues. This CDR3 is CASNGGQETQYF. The CDR3 nucleotides are TGTGCCAGCAACGGGGGGCAAGAGACCCAGTACTTC.

This chain uses TRBV7-2 with TRBJ1-4, with a weak D call TRBD1 (5 bases). CDR3 length equals 14 residues. The germline V gene has CDR1 SGHTA and CDR2 FQGNSA. Deletions cut 5 bases from V and 4 bases from J, with 11 bases between. The CDR3 protein is CASSRQSDNEKLFF. DNA of the CDR3: TGTGCCAGCAGCCGACAGTCGGATAATGAAAAACTGTTTTTT.

The gene calls are TRBV6-6 and TRBJ2-3; D perhaps matches TRBD1 (6 bases). Germline V gene sequence: CDR1 MNHNY, CDR2 SVGAGI (reference sequence). The CDR3 contains 17 residues. Trimming shortened V by 0 bases and J by 0 bases, and 13 bases separated the two germline ends. CDR3 sequence: CASSYSTSGQSTDTQYF. Written as DNA, the CDR3 is TGTGCCAGCAGTTACTCGACAAGTGGACAGAGCACAGATACGCAGTATTTT.

This clonotype was counted between two and nine times. The chain combines TRBV7-8 with TRBJ2-6, with D tentatively TRBD1 (6 bases). CDR1 SGHVS and CDR2 FQNEAQ come from the germline V gene. The germline V and J ends were trimmed by 5 bases and 0 bases, with 11 bases remaining between them. The CDR3 totals 16 residues. In DNA, the CDR3 is TGTGCCAGCAGCCCCAGGGGATCCTCTGGGGCCAACGTCCTGACTTTC. Amino acid sequence: CASSPRGSSGANVLTF.

This clonotype was found a few times. The rearrangement joins TRBV7-3 to TRBJ1-2; D is perhaps TRBD1 (6 bases). The length of the CDR3 is 11 residues. The germline V gene encodes CDR1 SGHTA and CDR2 FQGTGA. The V gene lost 2 bases and the J gene lost 13 bases, with 11 bases spanning the gap. The CDR3 sequence is CASSLGGTITF. CDR3 coding DNA: TGTGCCAGCAGCTTAGGGGGGACAATCACCTTC.

This clonotype was seen a few times. The V call is TRBV20-1, the J call TRBJ1-4, with TRBD1 matching over 8 bases. CDR1 DFQATT and CDR2 SNEGSKA come from the germline V gene (reference sequence). The CDR3 is made up of 13 amino acids. J gave up 6 bases and V 5 bases, and 5 bases lay outside the gene matches. The CDR3 sequence is CSALDRGDEKLFF. The CDR3 nucleotides read TGCAGTGCTCTCGACAGGGGAGATGAAAAACTGTTTTTT.

The J gene is TRBJ2-5, the V gene TRBV7-2, with a weak D call TRBD2 (6 bases). The CDR3 runs 14 residues. Trimming took 5 bases from V and 5 from J, leaving 15 bases between them. Germline-derived CDR1 and CDR2 are SGHTA and FQGNSA. The CDR3 loop reads CASSPHPGEETQYF. The CDR3 DNA follows: TGTGCCAGCAGCCCGCACCCGGGGGAGGAGACCCAGTACTTC.

This chain uses TRBV28 with TRBJ2-3, with D tentatively TRBD1 (5 bases). Trimming took 6 bases from V and 2 from J, leaving 18 bases between them. This CDR3 is 16 amino acids long. Looked up from germline, CDR1 is MDHEN and CDR2 is SYDVKM. Here the CDR3 reads CASRHARGSTTDTQYF. The CDR3 DNA is TGTGCCAGCAGACACGCAAGGGGCAGCACCACAGATACGCAGTATTTT.

This chain connects TRBV12-3 or TRBV12-4 to TRBJ2-5, with 9 bases matching TRBD2. V dropped 8 bases and J dropped 2; count of bases not matched to a gene: 18. The CDR3 runs 18 residues. DNA of the CDR3: TGTGCCAGCTCTCCATTAGGGGGGCTAGCGGGGATACAAGAGACCCAGTACTTC. Encoded protein: CASSPLGGLAGIQETQYF.

The chain joins TRBV5-1 to TRBJ2-7; no reliable D call. The end of the DNA fits TRBJ2-5 better, so the J call may be wrong. The germline CDR1 and CDR2 sequences are SGHRS and YFSETQ. The CDR3 is 14 residues long. The CDR3 sequence is CASRAWTSVETQYF. The CDR3 DNA reads TGCGCCAGCAGAGCTTGGACCAGCGTGGAGACCCAGTACTTC.

The chain combines TRBV6-1 with TRBJ2-1; TRBD1 matches at 8 bases. Trimming at V came to 6 bases and at J to 4 bases, leaving 11 bases not matched to a gene. In germline, CDR1 is MNHNS, CDR2 SASEGT. This CDR3 spans 16 amino acids. The CDR3 here is CASSKLDRGDYNEQFF. The CDR3 DNA reads TGTGCCAGCAGCAAACTCGACAGGGGAGATTACAATGAGCAGTTCTTC.

The chain is built from TRBV27 and TRBJ1-5; unclear D gene. This CDR3 has 13 amino acids. V was clipped by 5 bases and J by 0 bases, with 5 bases between them. The germline gives CDR1 MNHEY, CDR2 SMNVEV (reference sequence). The CDR3 DNA sequence: TGTGCCAGCAGTATCTTTAGCAATCAGCCCCAGCATTTT. Translation: CASSIFSNQPQHF.

This chain links TRBV11-2 with TRBJ2-1, with 8 bases matching TRBD2. The V and J ends lost 1 base and 8 bases, in that order; junction bases with no gene match: 4. This CDR3 has 14 residues. Per the germline V gene, CDR1 is SGHAT and CDR2 is FQNNGV. CDR3 DNA sequence: TGTGCCAGCAGCTTAGCCCTAGCGGGCCATGAGCAGTTCTTC. Translating gives CASSLALAGHEQFF.

The V gene is TRBV27, the J gene TRBJ2-5; D gene unclear. CDR1 is MNHEY and CDR2 is SMNVEV in the germline V gene (reference sequence). With 8 bases removed from V and 6 bases from J, the gap between germline ends came to 7 bases. This CDR3 contains 10 residues. CDR3 in amino acids: CASLCQTQYF. The CDR3 DNA reads TGTGCCAGCCTTTGTCAGACCCAGTACTTC.

The chain carries TRBV4-2 and TRBJ2-3; 7 bases map to TRBD2. Germline CDR1 is LGHNA and CDR2 is YNFKEQ. With 4 bases clipped from V and 0 bases from J, the junction kept 7 bases outside the gene matches. The CDR3 sequence is 16 residues long. CDR3 nucleotides: TGTGCCAGCAGCCCCCGGCTAGCGGATAGCACAGATACGCAGTATTTT. Amino acids: CASSPRLADSTDTQYF.

The chain joins TRBV19 to TRBJ2-4; TRBD1 is a possible D gene (6 bases). The CDR3 covers 17 residues. Trimming stripped 5 bases from V and 5 bases from J, with 22 bases between. From germline, CDR1 is LNHDA and CDR2 SQIVND (reference sequence). CDR3: CASSAGARYKAQNIQYF. In DNA, the CDR3 is TGTGCCAGTAGTGCAGGGGCGAGGTACAAAGCACAAAACATTCAGTACTTC.

The J gene is TRBJ2-7, the V gene TRBV27; tentatively, D is TRBD1 (5 bases). The germline V and J ends were trimmed by 5 bases and 2 bases, with 13 bases remaining between them. Per the germline V gene, CDR1 is MNHEY and CDR2 is SMNVEV (reference sequence). The CDR3 runs to 14 residues. Here the CDR3 reads CASSPRTFTYEQYF. The CDR3 nucleotides read TGTGCCAGCAGTCCTCGGACATTCACCTACGAGCAGTACTTC.

This chain joins TRBV6-5 and TRBJ1-1; 10 nucleotides align to TRBD1. After removal of 2 bases from V and 1 base from J, the junction contained 16 bases not matched to a gene. The CDR3 spans 20 residues. Germline V gene sequence: CDR1 MNHEY, CDR2 SVGAGI. The CDR3 sequence is CASSYPASGQGLYQNTEAFF. The CDR3 region has the DNA TGTGCCAGCAGTTACCCGGCCTCGGGACAGGGGCTTTATCAGAACACTGAAGCTTTCTTT.

The chain recombines TRBV20-1 with TRBJ1-5; D is possibly TRBD1 (6 bases). Trimming stripped 3 bases from V and 8 bases from J, with 23 bases between. The CDR3 extends over 16 amino acids. Germline V gene lookup returns CDR1 DFQATT and CDR2 SNEGSKA (reference sequence). The CDR3 DNA reads TGCAGTGCTAGGAACCTTAGGAGGGGGGGAAGGGAGCCCCAGCATTTT. This encodes CSARNLRRGGREPQHF.

With respect to this clonotype: An end of the junction differs from the germline gene, which may be a read error. This chain uses TRBV7-2 with TRBJ2-5; D not resolved. Germline loops: CDR1 SGHTA, CDR2 FQGNSA. This CDR3 has 14 amino acids. The CDR3 loop reads CASGLFHYEETQYF. The DNA for the CDR3 is TGTGCCAGCGGCTTATTTCACTATGAAGAGACCCAGTACTTC.

The rearrangement links TRBV9 to TRBJ2-3, with D tentatively TRBD1 (5 bases). The CDR3 contains 15 residues. The germline V and J ends were trimmed by 0 bases and 4 bases, with 12 bases remaining between them. CDR1 SGDLS and CDR2 YYNGEE come from the germline V gene. CDR3 DNA: TGTGCCAGCAGCGTAGTAGGGGTTAGGGCAGATACGCAGTATTTT. Translating it yields CASSVVGVRADTQYF.

The chain recombines TRBV11-2 with TRBJ2-3; 7 bases are a match to TRBD1. Germline-derived CDR1 and CDR2 are SGHAT and FQNNGV. V gave up 7 bases and J gave up 2 bases; unmatched junction bases: 12. This CDR3 is 16 amino acids long. This CDR3 reads CASTHYRGETTDTQYF. The CDR3 coding sequence is TGTGCCAGCACCCACTACAGGGGCGAGACCACAGATACGCAGTATTTT.

Points on this clonotype: A much bigger clone sits one base away, suggesting this may be a read error. V is TRBV6-5 and J is TRBJ2-1; unclear D gene. The J call could be wrong; TRBJ2-7 is a better fit for the DNA end. This CDR3 comprises 14 residues. CDR1 is MNHEY and CDR2 is SVGAGI in the germline V gene. DNA for the CDR3: TGTGCCAGCAGTTCACGGACGCCTTACAATGAGCAGTACTTC. Its protein is CASSSRTPYNEQYF.

This chain links TRBV28 with TRBJ2-1; D gene ambiguous. Deletions cut 3 bases from V and 7 bases from J, with 10 bases between. Germline CDR1 is MDHEN and CDR2 is SYDVKM. The CDR3 length is 13 residues. CDR3 in amino acids: CASSFTVPNEQFF. The CDR3 nucleotides are TGTGCCAGCAGTTTTACCGTTCCGAATGAGCAGTTCTTC.

This chain joins TRBV7-9 and TRBJ1-2, with 12 bases matching TRBD1. The CDR3 contains 17 residues. Looked up from germline, CDR1 is SEHNR and CDR2 is FQNEAQ (reference sequence). The junction had 11 bases not matched to a gene; V was cut back by 5 bases and J by 4 bases. DNA for the CDR3: TGTGCCAGCAGCCCCCGGGACAGGGGGCTTATGAGCTATGGCTACACCTTC. The encoded protein is CASSPRDRGLMSYGYTF. Variable domain in full (rest from reference TRBV7-9 and TRBJ1-2): DTGVSQNPRHKITKRGQNVTFRCDPISEHNRLYWYRQTLGQGPEFLTYFQNEAQLEKSRLLSDRFSAERPKGSFSTLEIQRTEQGDSAMYLCASSPRDRGLMSYGYTFGSGTRLTVV.

This clonotype was seen only a few times. This rearrangement joins TRBV27 to TRBJ2-1, with D possibly TRBD2 on 7 matching bases. The CDR3 runs 15 residues. From germline, CDR1 is MNHEY and CDR2 SMNVEV (reference sequence). Trimming removed 4 bases at V and 2 bases at J, with 12 bases between. The CDR3 nucleotides are TGTGCCAGCAGTTCCGGGGGGCCAACCTACAATGAGCAGTTCTTC. The encoded protein is CASSSGGPTYNEQFF.

This clonotype was seen a few times. The V gene is TRBV7-6, the J gene TRBJ2-7, with 7 bases fitting TRBD1. V gave up 4 bases and J gave up 1 base; unmatched junction bases: 13. Germline CDR1 SGHVS, CDR2 FNYEAQ. CDR3 length: 17 residues. The CDR3 loop is CASSSLRGPKRSYEQYF. Here the CDR3 DNA reads TGTGCCAGCAGCTCCTTGAGGGGGCCCAAAAGATCCTACGAGCAGTACTTC.